This T cell receptor (beta chain) was identified during a study of cytomegalovirus exposure and HLA in healthy donors. The study ran its PCR with 60 Vbeta and 13 Jbeta primers. Clones were sequenced by immunoSEQ multiplex PCR, and TCRdb holds only the in-frame ones, with some missing. The data hold around 180,000 clones, with 75% to 90% observed a single time. This clonotype was sampled from a boy aged 2-9 years in good health and CMV-seronegative. The sample was PBMCs.

For the CDR3, the DNA is TGTGCCAGCAGCTTCGGGGACAGGGGGTCACCCCTCCACTTT. Amino acids: CASSFGDRGSPLHF. The chain uses TRBV5-6 and TRBJ1-6, with TRBD1 matching over 11 bases. The junction had 2 bases not matched to a gene; V was cut back by 2 bases and J by 10 bases. The CDR3 covers 14 residues. Germline CDR1 SGHDT, CDR2 YYEEEE.